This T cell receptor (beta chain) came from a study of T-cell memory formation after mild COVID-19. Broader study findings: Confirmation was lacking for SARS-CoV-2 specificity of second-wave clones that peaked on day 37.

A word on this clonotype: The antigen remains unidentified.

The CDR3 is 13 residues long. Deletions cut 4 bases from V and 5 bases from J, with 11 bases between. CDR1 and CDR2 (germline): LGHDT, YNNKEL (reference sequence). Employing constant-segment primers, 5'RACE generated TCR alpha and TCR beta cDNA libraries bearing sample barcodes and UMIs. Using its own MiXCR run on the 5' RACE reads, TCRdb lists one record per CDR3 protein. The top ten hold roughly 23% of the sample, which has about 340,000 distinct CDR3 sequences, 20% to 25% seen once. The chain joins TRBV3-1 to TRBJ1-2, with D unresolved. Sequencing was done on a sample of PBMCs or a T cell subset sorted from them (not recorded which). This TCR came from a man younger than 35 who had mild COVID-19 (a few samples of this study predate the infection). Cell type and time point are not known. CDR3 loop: CASSPQAVYGYTF. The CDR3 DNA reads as TGTGCCAGCAGCCCCCAGGCCGTTTATGGCTACACCTTC.